Presented here are 22 T cell receptor beta chains from one specimen sequenced in a study of OX40 agonist ivuxolimab in advanced cancers. Assay: immunoSEQ multiplex PCR; the TCRdb copy retains only in-frame clones and omits some. In the table there are some 96,000 clones, approximately 90% of which are singletons. The input for sequencing was CD4+ or CD8+ T cells sorted from blood, taken in a trial of the OX40 agonist ivuxolimab. The receptors stem from an adult with an advanced solid tumor such as melanoma, head and neck, liver or kidney cancer.

The chain links TRBV28 to TRBJ1-1, with D uncertain. This CDR3 is 13 amino acids long. Trimming pared 5 bases from V and 2 bases from J, leaving 9 bases between. Germline assignment: CDR1 MDHEN and CDR2 SYDVKM. The CDR3 DNA is TGTGCCAGCAGTCCGACAAGCAACACTGAAGCTTTCTTT. It specifies CASSPTSNTEAFF.

The V call is TRBV30, the J call TRBJ2-1, with TRBD2 identical over 11 bases. CDR1 and CDR2 from the germline V gene are GTSNPN and SVGIG (reference sequence). The V and J ends lost 1 base and 12 bases, in that order; junction bases with no gene match: 11. The CDR3 is 15 residues long. The chain's CDR3 is CAWSATSGVEGRQFF. In nucleotides, the CDR3 is TGTGCCTGGAGTGCGACTAGCGGGGTAGAGGGGAGGCAGTTCTTC. Full variable domain (missing parts from reference TRBV30 and TRBJ2-1): SQTIHQWPATLVQPVGSPLSLECTVEGTSNPNLYWYRQAAGRGLQLLFYSVGIGQISSEVPQNLSASRPQDRQFILSSKKLLLSDSGFYLCAWSATSGVEGRQFFGPGTRLTVL.

The chain is built from TRBV27 and TRBJ2-1, with 7 bases aligning to TRBD2. CDR1 is MNHEY and CDR2 is SMNVEV in the germline V gene (reference sequence). V trimming: 4 bases; J trimming: 9 bases; junction bases outside the gene matches: 18. CDR3 length: 17 residues. CDR3 nucleotides: TGTGCCAGCAGTTCGACCCGGCTAGCGGCCGTCTCCACTGAGCAGTTCTTC. This gives the protein CASSSTRLAAVSTEQFF.

V gene TRBV10-3 combines with J gene TRBJ2-2; D might be TRBD2 (5 bases). This CDR3 is built from 14 residues. Germline V gene data show CDR1 as ENHRY and CDR2 as SYGVKD. Trimming stripped 7 bases from V and 0 bases from J, with 9 bases between. Here the CDR3 DNA reads TGTGCCATCACGGGATATCCGAACACCGGGGAGCTGTTTTTT. Protein: CAITGYPNTGELFF.

This chain connects TRBV11-2 to TRBJ2-3; a weak D match, TRBD1 (5 bases). CDR1 and CDR2 from the germline V gene are SGHAT and FQNNGV. V was trimmed by 0 bases and J by 0 bases, leaving 7 bases between them. The CDR3 has 15 amino acids. CDR3 residues: CASSLDRASTDTQYF. DNA of the CDR3: TGTGCCAGCAGCTTAGACAGGGCCAGCACAGATACGCAGTATTTT.

The chain is built from TRBV18 and TRBJ2-7; D might be TRBD1 (6 bases). The CDR3 contains 15 residues. CDR1 and CDR2 from the germline V gene are KGHSH and LQKENI. V shed 2 bases and J shed 0 bases, with 11 bases lying between them. CDR3 residues: CASSPISTGSYEQYF. In DNA form, the CDR3 reads TGTGCCAGCTCACCAATCTCGACAGGCTCCTACGAGCAGTACTTC.

This clone was observed once. This chain connects TRBV7-9 to TRBJ1-6; 10 nucleotides match TRBD1. There are 18 residues in the CDR3. Trimming cost V 1 base and J 10 bases; bases outside gene matches: 13. Looked up from germline, CDR1 is SEHNR and CDR2 is FQNEAQ (reference sequence). The CDR3 is CASSLDGGTGEAGSPLHF. CDR3 coding DNA: TGTGCCAGCAGCTTAGACGGTGGGACAGGGGAGGCAGGATCACCCCTCCACTTT.

The chain has TRBV6-1 and TRBJ1-1, with D unresolved. The CDR3 length is 15 residues. V was clipped by 2 bases and J by 0 bases, with 10 bases between them. CDR1 is MNHNS and CDR2 is SASEGT in the germline V gene. The CDR3 nucleotides are TGTGCCAGCAGTGAATCGGGGAACGTGAACACTGAAGCTTTCTTT. It translates to CASSESGNVNTEAFF.

The CDR3 DNA sequence: TGTGCCAGCAGTTTAAAATGGACAGGCCCGAACACCGGGGAGCTGTTTTTT. Translating gives CASSLKWTGPNTGELFF. The V and J genes are TRBV27 and TRBJ2-2; 7 bases are a match to TRBD1. The V gene end was trimmed by 2 bases and the J gene end by 0 bases; junction bases not matched to a gene: 6. This CDR3 comprises 17 residues. Germline CDR1 MNHEY, CDR2 SMNVEV (reference sequence).

V is TRBV5-4 and J is TRBJ2-2, with a possible D match to TRBD2 (6 bases). The V end was cut by 4 bases, the J end by 0 bases, with 13 bases between. Germline V gene sequence: CDR1 SGHNT, CDR2 YYREEE (reference sequence). CDR3 length equals 16 residues. The CDR3 sequence: CASSPRTKANTGELFF. In DNA, the CDR3 is TGTGCCAGCAGCCCGAGGACTAAAGCGAACACCGGGGAGCTGTTTTTT. The variable domain in full, completed from reference TRBV5-4 and TRBJ2-2, reads ETGVTQSPTHLIKTRGQQVTLRCSSQSGHNTVSWYQQALGQGPQFIFQYYREEENGRGNFPPRFSGLQFPNYSSELNVNALELDDSALYLCASSPRTKANTGELFFGEGSRLTVL.

The genes are TRBV28 and TRBJ1-3; 9 bases fit TRBD1. The V gene's germline CDR1 is MDHEN and CDR2 SYDVKM. Germline trimming cut 4 bases from V and 1 base from J; bases unmatched to any gene: 2. There are 15 residues in the CDR3. The CDR3 spells CASSSTGGSGNTIYF. The CDR3 bases are TGTGCCAGCAGTTCGACAGGGGGATCTGGAAACACCATATATTTT.

The V call is TRBV5-6, the J call TRBJ1-2, with D possibly being TRBD1 (5 bases). The V end was cut by 1 base, the J end by 5 bases, with 9 bases between. This CDR3 has 13 amino acids. In germline, CDR1 is SGHDT, CDR2 YYEEEE. The CDR3 DNA reads TGTGCCAGCAGCTTGTGGGACTCGTATGGCTACACCTTC. Translating it yields CASSLWDSYGYTF.

This chain connects TRBV25-1 to TRBJ2-2; D unresolved. The germline gives CDR1 MGHDK, CDR2 SYGVNS. Trimming took 6 bases from V and 0 from J, leaving 11 bases between them. The CDR3 is 15 residues long. For the CDR3, the DNA is TGTGCCAGCAGGGCGGAACCCCCGAACACCGGGGAGCTGTTTTTT. Translated, it gives CASRAEPPNTGELFF.

This clone was counted a few times. The chain links TRBV7-8 to TRBJ2-4; 7 bases fit TRBD1. The CDR3 spans 16 residues. With 5 bases clipped from V and 1 base from J, the junction kept 8 bases outside the gene matches. In germline, CDR1 is SGHVS, CDR2 FQNEAQ. The CDR3 sequence: CASSNRGPLAKNIQYF. Here the CDR3 DNA reads TGTGCCAGCAGCAACAGGGGCCCCCTGGCCAAAAACATTCAGTACTTC.

The chain couples TRBV5-1 to TRBJ1-2; D is possibly TRBD1 (5 bases). The length of the CDR3 is 12 residues. Trimming left V 5 bases short and J 3 bases short, with 8 bases between. CDR1 and CDR2 from the germline V gene are SGHRS and YFSETQ. The CDR3 coding sequence is TGCGCCAGCAGAGCGACAGACTATGGCTACACCTTC. Translated, it gives CASRATDYGYTF.

The rearrangement uses TRBV28 and TRBJ1-5; D may be TRBD1 (5 bases). The V end was cut by 3 bases, the J end by 7 bases, with 13 bases between. The CDR3 has 14 residues. From germline, CDR1 is MDHEN and CDR2 SYDVKM. The DNA of the CDR3 is TGTGCCAGCAGTTTCGTTGCCAGGGAGCAGCCCCAGCATTTT. Its protein is CASSFVAREQPQHF.

This clone was picked up one time. The J gene is TRBJ2-7, the V gene TRBV6-6; D might be TRBD2 (5 bases). Germline V gene data show CDR1 as MNHNY and CDR2 as SVGAGI (reference sequence). Trimming shortened V by 5 bases and J by 4 bases, and 12 bases separated the two germline ends. The CDR3 length is 13 residues. The CDR3 protein is CASSPGYRYEQYF. CDR3 sequence (DNA): TGTGCCAGCAGTCCGGGATACCGATACGAGCAGTACTTC.

Details on this clone: Compared with germline, one end of the junction differs, possibly owing to a read error. The chain is built from TRBV2 and TRBJ2-7; D is perhaps TRBD1 (6 bases). Germline V gene sequence: CDR1 SNHLY, CDR2 FYNNEI. The CDR3 extends over 8 amino acids. The CDR3 sequence is CASSNRAF. The CDR3 DNA is TGTGCCAGCAGCAACAGGGCCTTC.

The chain couples TRBV6-1 to TRBJ1-5; maybe TRBD1 (5 bases). Looked up from germline, CDR1 is MNHNS and CDR2 is SASEGT. V lost 6 bases and J lost 7, with 10 bases in between. There are 12 residues in the CDR3. The CDR3 is CASSGGLQPQHF. Here the CDR3 DNA reads TGTGCCAGCAGCGGGGGTTTACAGCCCCAGCATTTT.

This chain joins TRBV27 and TRBJ2-1, with D uncertain. There are 12 residues in the CDR3. Trimming took off 5 bases at V and 7 bases at J, with 9 bases between the two ends. Germline V gene sequence: CDR1 MNHEY, CDR2 SMNVEV (reference sequence). For the CDR3, the DNA is TGTGCCAGCAGTCCATTTGGGAATGAGCAGTTCTTC. Its translation: CASSPFGNEQFF.

The chain recombines TRBV29-1 with TRBJ2-7, with 8 bases lining up with TRBD1. Germline trimming cut 2 bases from V and 6 bases from J; bases unmatched to any gene: 6. This CDR3 spans 13 amino acids. The germline CDR1 and CDR2 sequences are SQVTM and ANQGSEA. CDR3 bases: TGCAGCGTTGAACCGCAGGGGGCGTTCGAGCAGTACTTC. This sequence encodes CSVEPQGAFEQYF.

About this clone itself: Distinct nucleotide sequences in the sample also encode this CDR3. The rearrangement joins TRBV2 to TRBJ2-7; 9 positions match TRBD2. The CDR3 has 15 amino acids. The germline gives CDR1 SNHLY, CDR2 FYNNEI. V lost 1 base to trimming and J lost 2 bases; unmatched junction nucleotides: 3. DNA for the CDR3: TGTGCCAGCAGTGAAGAGGCGGGAGGGACCTACGAGCAGTACTTC. Encoded protein: CASSEEAGGTYEQYF.